Listed below are T cell receptor beta chains from one sample, sequenced in a study of identical twins. Via MiXCR, TCRdb re-called the 5' RACE reads, giving one row per CDR3 protein. The sample holds hundreds of thousands of distinct CDR3 sequences; approximately 13% are singletons and the top ten take just over 7%. The same data also contributed to another study, on yellow fever vaccine responses in identical twins.

The specimen was CD8+ T cells sorted from blood. The receptor set was obtained from a woman between 18 and 29 years old in good health. Both conserved end residues are part of each CDR3. D genes are given only for firm matches. Rows give clone size only sometimes, using once, few, many, or a class for an expanded clone.

>TRBJ2-3|TRBV5-5|many|TRBD2
CASSLEAGEFHTQYF
TGTGCCAGCAGCTTGGAAGCGGGGGAGTTCCATACGCAGTATTTT
>TRBJ1-1|TRBV5-1|.|.
CASSLAGWNTEAFF
TGCGCCAGCAGCTTGGCAGGGTGGAACACTGAAGCTTTCTTT
>TRBJ2-1|TRBV6-5|.|TRBD1
CASSYAPPGQGPHNEQFF
TGTGCCAGCAGTTATGCGCCCCCGGGACAGGGCCCACACAATGAGCAGTTCTTC
>TRBJ2-5|TRBV7-8|.|.
CASSRWDGQETQYF
TGTGCCAGCAGCCGATGGGACGGCCAAGAGACCCAGTACTTC
>TRBJ2-5|TRBV3-1|few|.
CASSTTREKGLLGETQYF
TGTGCCAGCAGCACCACCAGGGAAAAGGGCTTGCTAGGGGAGACCCAGTACTTC
>TRBJ2-7|TRBV5-1|many|TRBD2
CASSLVRCFGLAGPSYEQYF
TGCGCCAGCAGCTTGGTGAGATGCTTCGGGCTAGCGGGACCCTCCTACGAGCAGTACTTC
>TRBJ1-2|TRBV5-1|.|.
CANLRQEFYGYTF
TGCGCCAACCTCCGACAGGAATTCTATGGCTACACCTTC
>TRBJ2-1|TRBV12-3/TRBV12-4|few|.
CASRQGGPEQFF
TGTGCCAGCCGGCAGGGCGGACCTGAGCAGTTCTTC
>TRBJ2-2|TRBV2|few|.
CASSERGRDTYTGELFF
TGTGCCAGCAGTGAAAGGGGGCGGGACACCTACACCGGGGAGCTGTTTTTT
>TRBJ2-4|TRBV28|.|.
CASSFSDLAKNIQYF
TGTGCCAGCAGTTTTAGTGACTTAGCCAAAAACATTCAGTACTTC
>TRBJ2-7|TRBV6-1|few|.
CASRTARGVLYEQYF
TGTGCCAGCAGAACGGCGAGGGGGGTCCTCTACGAGCAGTACTTC
>TRBJ2-5|TRBV2|.|TRBD2
CASSDGLAGGWQETQYF
TGTGCCAGCAGCGACGGACTAGCGGGGGGCTGGCAAGAGACCCAGTACTTC
>TRBJ2-1|TRBV29-1|few|TRBD2
CSAQGLAGEEQFF
TGCAGCGCCCAAGGACTAGCGGGAGAGGAGCAGTTCTTC
>TRBJ2-2|TRBV24-1|many|.
CATSDLGQNTGELFF
TGTGCCACCAGTGACCTGGGACAGAACACCGGGGAGCTGTTTTTT
>TRBJ2-7|TRBV29-1|.|.
CSVEGFGYEQYF
TGCAGCGTTGAAGGCTTCGGATACGAGCAGTACTTC
>TRBJ2-1|TRBV5-1|many|.
CASSAGTSLYNEQFF
TGCGCCAGCAGCGCCGGGACTTCCCTCTACAATGAGCAGTTCTTC
>TRBJ1-1|TRBV28|many|.
CASSFRNTEAFF
TGTGCCAGCAGTTTCCGAAACACTGAAGCTTTCTTT
>TRBJ1-4|TRBV15|many|.
CATSSDSEKLFF
TGTGCCACCAGCAGCGACAGTGAAAAACTGTTTTTT
>TRBJ1-6|TRBV25-1|many|.
CASSTTGKNSPLHF
TGTGCCAGCAGTACTACAGGGAAAAATTCACCCCTCCACTTT
>TRBJ1-5|TRBV12-5|many|.
CASTEGGQPQHF
TGTGCTAGCACGGAGGGGGGTCAGCCCCAGCATTTT
>TRBJ2-1|TRBV2|many|.
CASKDRVRHEQFF
TGTGCCAGCAAGGATCGGGTCCGGCATGAGCAGTTCTTC
>TRBJ2-2|TRBV6-5|few|.
CASWGTGELFF
TGTGCCAGCTGGGGCACCGGGGAGCTGTTTTTT
>TRBJ1-2|TRBV7-8|.|.
CASSLIGPEGNYGYTF
TGTGCCAGCAGCTTAATAGGTCCGGAGGGGAACTATGGCTACACCTTC
>TRBJ2-2|TRBV20-1|.|TRBD2
CSARLLAGDTGELFF
TGCAGTGCTAGACTGCTAGCGGGAGACACCGGGGAGCTGTTTTTT
>TRBJ2-1|TRBV20-1|few|.
CSARDRILPPDEQFF
TGCAGTGCTAGAGATCGAATCCTCCCACCCGATGAGCAGTTCTTC
>TRBJ2-7|TRBV7-6|.|TRBD1
CASSLDLSRDSSYEQYF
TGTGCCAGCAGCTTAGATCTCTCCAGGGACAGCTCCTACGAGCAGTACTTC
>TRBJ2-1|TRBV10-1|.|.
CASSVGTANEQFF
TGCGCCAGCAGCGTCGGGACTGCCAATGAGCAGTTCTTC
>TRBJ1-6|TRBV6-6|many|TRBD1
CASSYEIVGDRNSPLHF
TGTGCCAGCAGTTACGAAATAGTTGGGGACAGAAATTCACCCCTCCACTTT
>TRBJ2-3|TRBV5-1|.|.
CASATSVSTDTQYF
TGCGCCAGTGCCACAAGCGTAAGCACAGATACGCAGTATTTT
>TRBJ2-1|TRBV11-2|few|.
CASSLAASSYNEQFF
TGTGCCAGCAGCTTAGCGGCAAGCTCCTACAATGAGCAGTTCTTC
>TRBJ1-2|TRBV7-8|few|TRBD1
CASSFYRQGINYGYTF
TGTGCCAGCAGCTTTTACCGACAGGGGATCAACTATGGCTACACCTTC
>TRBJ2-2|TRBV10-1|few|.
CASSIYRDNGELFF
TGCGCCAGCTCCATATACAGGGACAACGGGGAGCTGTTTTTT
>TRBJ2-7|TRBV2|few|.
CASNLPPEQYF
TGTGCCAGCAACCTCCCGCCGGAGCAGTACTTC
>TRBJ1-1|TRBV7-9|.|.
CASSFSQGGNTEAFF
TGTGCCAGCAGCTTCTCTCAGGGAGGAAACACTGAAGCTTTCTTT
>TRBJ2-2|TRBV27|few|TRBD1
CASIGTGRGGELFF
TGTGCCAGCATCGGGACAGGCCGAGGCGGGGAGCTGTTTTTT
>TRBJ2-1|TRBV5-6|many|.
CASSSGGSSYNEQFF
TGTGCCAGCAGCTCGGGGGGCAGCTCCTACAATGAGCAGTTCTTC
>TRBJ2-3|TRBV6-1|once|TRBD2
CASSDSRGGVDTQYF
TGTGCCAGCAGTGATTCGCGGGGGGGCGTAGATACGCAGTATTTT
>TRBJ2-3|TRBV7-7|.|.
CASARGSTDTQYF
TGTGCCAGCGCCCGGGGTAGCACAGATACGCAGTATTTT
>TRBJ2-7|TRBV20-1|few|.
CSASSGKRYEQYF
TGCAGTGCTAGCTCAGGAAAGCGCTACGAGCAGTACTTC
>TRBJ2-1|TRBV4-1|many|.
CASSQEGFSDEQFF
TGCGCCAGCAGCCAAGAAGGCTTTTCGGATGAGCAGTTCTTC
>TRBJ2-7|TRBV20-1|.|.
CSARGPKGGTYEQYF
TGCAGTGCTAGAGGACCTAAGGGGGGAACCTACGAGCAGTACTTC